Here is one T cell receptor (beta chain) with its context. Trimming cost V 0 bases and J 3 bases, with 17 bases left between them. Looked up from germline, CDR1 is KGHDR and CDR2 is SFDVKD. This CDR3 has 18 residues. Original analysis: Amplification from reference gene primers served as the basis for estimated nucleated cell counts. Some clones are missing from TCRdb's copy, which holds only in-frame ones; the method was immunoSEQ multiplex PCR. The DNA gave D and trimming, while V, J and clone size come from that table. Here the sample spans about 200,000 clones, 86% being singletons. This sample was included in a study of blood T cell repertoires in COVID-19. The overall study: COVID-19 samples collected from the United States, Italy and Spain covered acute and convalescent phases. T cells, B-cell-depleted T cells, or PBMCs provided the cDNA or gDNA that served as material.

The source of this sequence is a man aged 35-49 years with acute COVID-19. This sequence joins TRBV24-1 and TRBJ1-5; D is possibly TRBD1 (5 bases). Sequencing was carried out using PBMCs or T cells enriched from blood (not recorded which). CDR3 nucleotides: TGTGCCACCAGTGATTTGCCTAAGGGGACGGGGGACAATCAGCCCCAGCATTTT. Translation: CATSDLPKGTGDNQPQHF.